This T cell receptor (beta chain) was captured by sequencing in a study of identical twins. This clonotype was detected many times. Trimming removed 0 bases from V and 3 bases from J, with 7 bases in between. This CDR3 is 14 amino acids long. Germline CDR1 LNHNV, CDR2 YYDKDF (reference sequence). TCRdb passed the 5' RACE reads through MiXCR, listing each CDR3 protein once. The sample has roughly 570,000 distinct CDR3 sequences; around 9.6% are singletons. The sample also formed part of further work on yellow fever vaccine responses in identical twins.

The TCR originated in a woman between 18 and 30 years old in good health. The material sequenced was PBMCs. The rearrangement joins TRBV15 to TRBJ2-3; D is perhaps TRBD2 (5 bases). The CDR3 nucleotides read TGTGCCACCAGCAGAGATCGGGGAACAGATACGCAGTATTTT. Translated: CATSRDRGTDTQYF.